Included here is one T cell receptor beta chain sequence, with context. The assay was immunoSEQ multiplex PCR, and TCRdb's table has in-frame clones only and misses some. Of tens of thousands of clones listed, about 85% are singletons. This sample was taken from a study of OX40 agonist ivuxolimab in advanced cancers. In the study overall: Among those enrolled, mean age was about 63 years (range roughly 20 to 85) and over 70% were male.

Germline CDR1 is LNHDA and CDR2 is SQIVND (reference sequence). Trimming stripped 2 bases from V and 4 bases from J, with 12 bases between. The CDR3 consists of 15 residues. This clonotype was sampled from an adult with an advanced solid tumor such as melanoma, head and neck, liver or kidney cancer. The chain employs TRBV19 and TRBJ2-1; D might be TRBD2 (5 bases). Sequencing was performed on CD4+ or CD8+ T cells sorted from blood, taken in a trial of the OX40 agonist ivuxolimab. CDR3 sequence: CASSIFPPGYNEQFF. As DNA, the CDR3 is TGTGCCAGTAGTATATTCCCACCGGGATACAATGAGCAGTTCTTC.